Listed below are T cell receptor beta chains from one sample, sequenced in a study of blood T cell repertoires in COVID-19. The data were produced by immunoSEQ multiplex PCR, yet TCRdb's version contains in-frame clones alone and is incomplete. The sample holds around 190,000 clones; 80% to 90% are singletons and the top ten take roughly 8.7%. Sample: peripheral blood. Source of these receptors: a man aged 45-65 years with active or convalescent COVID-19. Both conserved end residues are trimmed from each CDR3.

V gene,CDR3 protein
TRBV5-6,ASSGQGTTNEKLF
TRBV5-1,ASSSSGLNEQF
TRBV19,ASSMGGTGNSNQPQH
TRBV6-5,ATRTTGVIETQY
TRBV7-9,ASSFSRGDAGELF
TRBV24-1,ATSPGGSGNQPQH
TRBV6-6,ASSSAQGAGGYT
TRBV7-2,ASSFPTKNIQY
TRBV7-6,ASSSPGQGAFLELF
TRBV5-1,ASSRFDRGGGELF
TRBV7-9,ASTPSPDSREQY
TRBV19,ASSMGFGDQPQH
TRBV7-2,ASSQGGAGTEAF
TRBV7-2,ASSFGGHTEAF
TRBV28,ASSFLRGGGYT
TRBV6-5,ASSLSGGHNEQF
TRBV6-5,ASSYADRLYEQY
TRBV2,ASSDRPNTGELF
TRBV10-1,ASSSQRASTEAF
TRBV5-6,ASRPLASGASSYNEQF
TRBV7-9,ASSPPTENSPLH
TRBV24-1,AVRGNLPYEQY
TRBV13,ASTLRQGGRNEQF
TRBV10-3,AITRQGTRDNEQF
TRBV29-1,SARQGTDTQY
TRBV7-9,ASSFTGTGNDEQY
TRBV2,ASSGDQDRDTEAF
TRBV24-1,ATSDRKWEQGARETQY
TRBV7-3,ASSPGAGNEQF
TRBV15,ATSIPPGQGFTEAF
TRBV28,ASTRGSWGNTIY
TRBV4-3,ASSQDRAGYT
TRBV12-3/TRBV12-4,ASRRRTSDTQY
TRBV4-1,ASSQETGDYEQY
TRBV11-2,ASSSVGLLTGGTEAF
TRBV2,ASCTSGLLNEQF